What follows describes a single T cell receptor (beta chain). This receptor's antigen is unknown. No quality values exist for individual bases; no much larger clone is one base distant. This record belongs to a study of T cell repertoires in cytomegalovirus infection (dated by TCRdb to the late 2010s). For context, the study as a whole: Alongside well-studied HLA-B-restricted epitopes, the peptide stimulations were aimed at recently identified HLA-C-restricted CMV epitopes, whose presentation resists viral immunomodulation. The HLA type of each donor mattered for the analysis, because public TCR beta signatures pointed to carriage of CMV infection along with the matching HLA type. What the authors observed across the whole study: In both this cohort and an independent approximately 350-donor cohort, the cumulative frequency of public TCR beta family members distinguished carriers of CMV infection plus the relevant HLA type. In the ex vivo response, HLA-C-restricted CMV-specific TCR beta clonotypes were dominant, and in two of eight donors the single most frequent clonotype came from this HLA-C-restricted group.

V is cut by 2 bases and J by 7 bases, and the space between the germline ends is 11 bases. The germline V gene supplies CDR1 MNHEY and CDR2 SVGAGI. Reading from cysteine to phenylalanine, the CDR3 counts 13 amino acids. Only the CDR3 portion is preserved as DNA: 39 bases, with reading frame beginning at the first base. The sequencer was an Illumina HiSeq 1500. The public reads were run again by TCRdb, first through fastp at Q25 and then through MiXCR, and only productive beta chains were kept. Rows are unified per CDR3 protein, each entry keeping the most common DNA and genes. A total of fewer than 200,000 distinct CDR3 sequences appear in this sample, about 22% of them only once. The ten biggest clones cover more than 25% of the sample. The label giving this sample's treatment or condition can be read as: in vitro stimulation with specific CMV peptide epitopes to enrich CMV-specific T cells.

The clonotype comes from a human donor in good health (CMV status not recorded). Some clones in this sample may be carry-over from other donors' samples. The sequenced sample was CD8+ T cells from cultured PBMCs, obtained from culture after CMV antigen stimulation. Recombination joined TRBV6-5 with TRBJ1-2; a tentative D call is TRBD1 (5 bases match). CDR3 reads: CASSYGYRGGYTF. The DNA sequence is as follows: TGTGCCAGCAGTTACGGGTATAGGGGTGGCTACACCTTC.